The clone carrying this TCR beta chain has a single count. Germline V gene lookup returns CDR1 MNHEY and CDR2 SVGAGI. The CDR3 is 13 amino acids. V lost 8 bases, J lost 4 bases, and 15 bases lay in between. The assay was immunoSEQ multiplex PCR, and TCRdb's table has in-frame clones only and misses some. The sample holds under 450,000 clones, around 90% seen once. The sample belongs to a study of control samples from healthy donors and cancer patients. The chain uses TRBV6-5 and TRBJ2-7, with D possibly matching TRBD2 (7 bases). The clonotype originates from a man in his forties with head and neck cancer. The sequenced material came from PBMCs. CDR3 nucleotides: TGTGCCAGCCTTAAGGGGGGGGTGTACGAGCAGTACTTC. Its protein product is CASLKGGVYEQYF.